This TCR beta chain appears in the sequencing data of a study of blood T cell repertoires in COVID-19. This clone was seen just once. Generated by immunoSEQ multiplex PCR, the TCRdb table keeps only in-frame clones and is missing some. The table shows over 150,000 clones, with approximately 85% occurring only once. What was sequenced was PBMCs or T cells enriched from blood (not recorded which). This clonotype was obtained from a woman aged 18-29 years who had recovered from COVID-19.

The CDR3 DNA reads as TGTGCCAGCAGACGGGGGACAGCTAATGAAAAACTGTTTTTT. Translated: CASRRGTANEKLFF. J is TRBJ1-4 and V is TRBV27, with 7 bases fitting TRBD1. This CDR3 region has 14 residues. V gave up 6 bases and J gave up 3 bases; unmatched junction bases: 4. Germline assignment: CDR1 MNHEY and CDR2 SMNVEV (reference sequence).